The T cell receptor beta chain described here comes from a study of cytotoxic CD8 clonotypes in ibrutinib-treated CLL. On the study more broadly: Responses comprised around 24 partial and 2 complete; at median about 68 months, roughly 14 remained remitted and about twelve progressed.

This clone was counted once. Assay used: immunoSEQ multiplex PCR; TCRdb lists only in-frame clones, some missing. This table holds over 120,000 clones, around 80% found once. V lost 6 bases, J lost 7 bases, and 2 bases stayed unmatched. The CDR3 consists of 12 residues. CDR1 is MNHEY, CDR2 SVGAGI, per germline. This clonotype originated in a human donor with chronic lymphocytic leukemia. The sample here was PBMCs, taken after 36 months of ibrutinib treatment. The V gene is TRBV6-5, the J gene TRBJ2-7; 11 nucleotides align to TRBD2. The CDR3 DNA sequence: TGTGCCAGCAGGAGGACTAGCGGGGAGCAGTACTTC. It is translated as CASRRTSGEQYF.